These 25 T cell receptor beta chains originate from one sample sequenced in a study of blood T cell repertoires in COVID-19. Clones were read by immunoSEQ multiplex PCR, and TCRdb kept only the in-frame ones, dropping some. The sample records a few hundred thousand clones, 70% to 90% being singletons. Input material: peripheral blood. These receptor sequences come from a human donor in a cohort sampled during active COVID-19.

The chain recombines TRBV7-9 with TRBJ1-2; 11 bases are a match to TRBD1. V gave up 5 bases and J gave up 8 bases; unmatched junction bases: 10. The CDR3 covers 15 residues. Per germline, CDR1 SEHNR and CDR2 FQNEAQ (reference sequence). The DNA of the CDR3 is TGTGCCAGCAGCGGGGGGACAGGGGGACGATACGGCTACACCTTC. This translates into CASSGGTGGRYGYTF.

Only one count was recorded for this clone. This chain links TRBV12-5 with TRBJ2-7; D not certain. The CDR3 consists of 15 residues. Trimming pared 1 base from V and 0 bases from J, leaving 10 bases between. Germline CDR1 reads LGHNT; CDR2 reads FRNRAP. As DNA, the CDR3 is TGTGCTAGTGGTTTGGGCTATGCCCCCTCCTACGAGCAGTACTTC. Translating gives CASGLGYAPSYEQYF.

V and J are TRBV19 and TRBJ1-6; the match to TRBD1 covers 7 bases. The CDR3 spans 17 residues. CDR1 and CDR2 from the germline V gene are LNHDA and SQIVND (reference sequence). The J segment lost 5 bases and the V segment lost 3 bases, leaving 10 bases of the junction unmatched. CDR3 nucleotide sequence: TGTGCCAGTAGTATTTTTTATGGGGACAGAAATAATTCACCCCTCCACTTT. Its translation: CASSIFYGDRNNSPLHF.

The rearrangement links TRBV11-2 to TRBJ2-1; D is perhaps TRBD2 (7 bases). This CDR3 is built from 14 residues. CDR1 and CDR2 (germline): SGHAT, FQNNGV. The V end was cut by 4 bases, the J end by 6 bases, with 13 bases between. CDR3 sequence (DNA): TGTGCCAGCAGCTCTCCCGGGGGGCGCAATGAGCAGTTCTTC. Translation: CASSSPGGRNEQFF.

This clone was observed a few times. V gene TRBV30 combines with J gene TRBJ2-7, with 9 bases lining up with TRBD1. The germline V gene encodes CDR1 GTSNPN and CDR2 SVGIG (reference sequence). The CDR3 is 14 residues long. V trimming: 1 base; J trimming: 3 bases; junction bases outside the gene matches: 4. The CDR3 sequence is CAWSAGTGSYEQYF. CDR3 DNA: TGTGCCTGGAGTGCCGGGACAGGGAGCTACGAGCAGTACTTC.

V usage is TRBV27 and J usage is TRBJ2-6; D unclear. The CDR3 is 16 amino acids. Between the trimmed V and J ends, which lost 0 bases and 2 bases, there was a span of 8 bases. Germline-derived CDR1 and CDR2 are MNHEY and SMNVEV (reference sequence). DNA of the CDR3: TGTGCCAGCAGTTTATCGCAGACTGCTGGGGCCAACGTCCTGACTTTC. Encoded protein: CASSLSQTAGANVLTF. The full variable domain, rest sourced from reference TRBV27 and TRBJ2-6, is EAQVTQNPRYLITVTGKKLTVTCSQNMNHEYMSWYRQDPGLGLRQIYYSMNVEVTDKGDVPEGYKVSRKEKRNFPLILESPSPNQTSLYFCASSLSQTAGANVLTFGAGSRLTVL.

The chain employs TRBV29-1 and TRBJ1-1; TRBD1 is a possible D gene (5 bases). Germline V gene lookup returns CDR1 SQVTM and CDR2 ANQGSEA. The CDR3 extends over 12 amino acids. V shed 5 bases and J shed 2 bases, with 9 bases lying between them. The CDR3 loop is CSVRQTNTEAFF. For the CDR3, the DNA is TGCAGCGTTAGACAGACAAACACTGAAGCTTTCTTT. The whole variable domain, remainder taken from reference TRBV29-1 and TRBJ1-1, is SAVISQKPSRDICQRGTSLTIQCQVDSQVTMMFWYRQQPGQSLTLIATANQGSEATYESGFVIDKFPISRPNLTFSTLTVSNMSPEDSSIYLCSVRQTNTEAFFGQGTRLTVV.

V is TRBV5-3 and J is TRBJ1-3; TRBD1 agrees at 7 bases. TRBV5-3 is noted as an ORF with a role that remains uncertain. The CDR3 covers 17 residues. Trimming at V came to 0 bases and at J to 2 bases, leaving 8 bases not matched to a gene. The CDR3 sequence: CARSLGTGGNPGNTIYF. Written as DNA, the CDR3 is TGTGCCAGAAGCTTGGGGACAGGTGGGAACCCTGGAAACACCATATATTTT.

V and J are TRBV10-3 and TRBJ1-2; 7 nucleotides align to TRBD1. This CDR3 is built from 18 residues. V was pared by 5 bases and J by 4 bases, with 19 bases of the junction left unmatched. Germline V gives CDR1 ENHRY, CDR2 SYGVKD. CDR3 DNA: TGTGCCATCAGTACCGGGACAGCCTTGGGGGTACGGGGCTATGGCTACACCTTC. Translated, it gives CAISTGTALGVRGYGYTF.

V usage is TRBV7-2 and J usage is TRBJ1-2; 7 bases map to TRBD1. From germline, CDR1 is SGHTA and CDR2 FQGNSA. V dropped 2 bases and J dropped 0; count of bases not matched to a gene: 9. This CDR3 contains 17 residues. The CDR3 region is CASSLRVGGFANYGYTF. CDR3 nucleotides: TGTGCCAGCAGCTTAAGGGTAGGGGGCTTCGCTAACTATGGCTACACCTTC.

This chain joins TRBV5-1 and TRBJ1-1; maybe TRBD1 (6 bases). Trimming left V 3 bases short and J 7 bases short, with 13 bases between. Germline values: CDR1 SGHRS, CDR2 YFSETQ. The CDR3 sequence is 13 residues long. The CDR3 region has the DNA TGCGCCAGCAGCTACCGGGACACCGGTGAAGCTTTCTTT. It translates to CASSYRDTGEAFF.

This clone was observed once. The chain is built from TRBV28 and TRBJ2-7, with D possibly being TRBD1 (6 bases). The germline V gene has CDR1 MDHEN and CDR2 SYDVKM. V was cut by 2 bases and J by 2 bases, with 13 bases left in between. The CDR3 covers 15 residues. CDR3 sequence: CASSLSPEGAYEQYF. The CDR3 nucleotides are TGTGCCAGCAGTTTAAGCCCCGAGGGGGCCTACGAGCAGTACTTC.

This chain connects TRBV6-6 to TRBJ2-7, with D tentatively TRBD1 (6 bases). Germline lookup yields CDR1 MNHNY and CDR2 SVGAGI (reference sequence). There are 16 residues in the CDR3. V lost 1 base and J 1 base, leaving 14 bases between the germline ends. For the CDR3, the DNA is TGTGCCAGCAGTTACTGGGGGCATTCGGGTTCCTACGAGCAGTACTTC. Amino acids: CASSYWGHSGSYEQYF.

V and J are TRBV6-6 and TRBJ2-4; maybe TRBD2 (5 bases). CDR1 is MNHNY and CDR2 is SVGAGI in the germline V gene (reference sequence). This CDR3 spans 13 amino acids. V shed 5 bases and J shed 8 bases, with 13 bases lying between them. DNA for the CDR3: TGTGCCAGCAGTGGACCCAAGGGAGACATTCAGTACTTC. It codes for CASSGPKGDIQYF.

This clone was picked up a small number of times. The rearrangement uses TRBV6-1 and TRBJ1-5, with a possible D match to TRBD1 (6 bases). Germline V CDR1 and CDR2: MNHNS, SASEGT. V lost 3 bases, J lost 7 bases, and 19 bases lay in between. This CDR3 is 16 amino acids long. CDR3 DNA: TGTGCCAGCAGTGAGGTAACAGGGCGCCGGCACCAGCCCCAGCATTTT. It encodes CASSEVTGRRHQPQHF.

Concerning this clone: Additional DNA sequences in this sample encode the identical CDR3. This chain links TRBV6-1 with TRBJ2-3; 8 bases align to TRBD1. V shed 0 bases and J 4 bases; nucleotides not matched to a gene: 3. Per the germline V gene, CDR1 is MNHNS and CDR2 is SASEGT. The CDR3 consists of 15 residues. CDR3 sequence reads: CASSEAAGGADTQYF. The CDR3 DNA is TGTGCCAGCAGTGAAGCTGCAGGGGGCGCAGATACGCAGTATTTT.

The chain carries TRBV27 and TRBJ1-1; no reliable D call. Germline CDR1 is MNHEY and CDR2 is SMNVEV (reference sequence). The CDR3 extends over 13 amino acids. V lost 2 bases and J lost 5, with 9 bases in between. In DNA, the CDR3 is TGTGCCAGCAGTTTACCTAGTCGAACTGAAGCTTTCTTT. Protein: CASSLPSRTEAFF.

The chain joins TRBV5-1 to TRBJ2-2; D may be TRBD1 (5 bases). V was clipped by 6 bases and J by 5 bases, with 20 bases between them. Germline CDR1 and CDR2: SGHRS and YFSETQ. The CDR3 is 16 amino acids. The CDR3 region is CASTTLTTASTGELFF. DNA of the CDR3: TGCGCCAGCACGACTCTCACGACAGCTTCGACCGGGGAGCTGTTTTTT.

This chain uses TRBV7-3 with TRBJ2-3; 9 bases agree with TRBD2. CDR3 length: 15 amino acids. V gave up 5 bases and J gave up 0 bases; unmatched junction bases: 3. The V gene's germline CDR1 is SGHTA and CDR2 FQGTGA. The CDR3 nucleotides are TGTGCCAGCAGCACGCGGGGGGGAAGCACAGATACGCAGTATTTT. Its protein is CASSTRGGSTDTQYF.

This clone was detected once. The genes are TRBV18 and TRBJ1-4; TRBD1 agrees at 9 bases. This CDR3 is built from 15 residues. Germline lookup yields CDR1 KGHSH and CDR2 LQKENI. Germline trimming cut 0 bases from V and 6 bases from J; bases unmatched to any gene: 2. As DNA, the CDR3 is TGTGCCAGCTCACCACCACAGGGGGCAGATGAAAAACTGTTTTTT. It specifies CASSPPQGADEKLFF.

The chain has TRBV7-2 and TRBJ2-2; D may be TRBD2 (6 bases). CDR1 and CDR2 from the germline V gene are SGHTA and FQGNSA. Trimming removed 3 bases at V and 1 base at J, with 15 bases between. This CDR3 comprises 17 residues. CDR3 region: CASSFPVLAVNTGELFF. CDR3 nucleotides: TGTGCCAGCAGCTTTCCAGTATTAGCGGTGAACACCGGGGAGCTGTTTTTT.

The chain links TRBV18 to TRBJ1-4; no definite D call. Germline CDR1 reads KGHSH; CDR2 reads LQKENI. This CDR3 has 12 amino acids. V was pared by 3 bases and J by 5 bases, with 4 bases between. The CDR3 is CASSPLNEKLFF. As DNA, the CDR3 is TGTGCCAGCTCACCCCTCAATGAAAAACTGTTTTTT.

V gene TRBV6-2 or TRBV6-3 combines with J gene TRBJ2-7, with D possibly being TRBD2 (6 bases). The V and J ends lost 2 bases and 4 bases respectively, with 12 bases between them. The CDR3 runs 14 residues. Germline-derived CDR1 and CDR2 are MNHEY and SVGEGT. CDR3 sequence: CASSYLALNYEQYF. The CDR3 nucleotides are TGTGCCAGCAGTTACCTAGCGTTAAATTACGAGCAGTACTTC.

The chain recombines TRBV7-3 with TRBJ1-4; D might be TRBD1 (5 bases). Germline CDR1 SGHTA, CDR2 FQGTGA. Deletions cut 5 bases from V and 7 bases from J, with 11 bases between. The CDR3 length is 13 residues. Here the CDR3 reads CASSLKRGEKLFF. CDR3 bases: TGTGCCAGCAGCCTTAAAAGGGGTGAAAAACTGTTTTTT.

This rearrangement joins TRBV2 to TRBJ1-2; D is unclear. Germline V lookup: CDR1 SNHLY, CDR2 FYNNEI. CDR3 length equals 12 residues. The V end lost 9 bases, the J end lost 3 bases, and 11 bases lay between the germline ends. The CDR3 nucleotides are TGTGCCAGTTCATCCGGTCACTATGGCTACACCTTC. Encoded protein: CASSSGHYGYTF.